A selection of T cell receptor beta chains follows, all from one sample in a study of T cell clonotyping in hematopoietic cell transplantation. Generated by immunoSEQ multiplex PCR, the TCRdb table keeps only in-frame clones and is missing some. This sample carries roughly 30,000 clones, more than 85% of them seen once, and the ten largest clones take about 10%. Specimen: PBMCs, collected 100 days after allogeneic stem cell transplant. Receptor source: a female patient aged 45-60 years who had an allogeneic stem cell transplant from a related donor, so the T cells may come from the graft donor. Some clones in this sample may be carry-over from other donors' samples. Both conserved end residues are part of each CDR3. Fields, in order: V gene, CDR3 length, J gene, D gene, clone size, CDR3 DNA, CDR3 protein. A D gene is named only where the DNA matches it firmly. The size entry is marked missing in some rows and otherwise reads once, few, many or a size class.

TRBV4-1	15	TRBJ2-1	TRBD2	.	TGCGCCAGCAGCCAGCGGGGGAGCTCCTACAATGAGCAGTTCTTC	CASSQRGSSYNEQFF
TRBV6-6	14	TRBJ1-4	.	.	TGTGCCAGCAGTTATGGGGGGGTTGTAGAAAAACTGTTTTTT	CASSYGGVVEKLFF
TRBV21-1	18	TRBJ2-1	.	.	TGTGCCAGCAGCAGTGGGGACCCAGGGGACAGGGGGCTCTTTGAGCAGTTCTTC	CASSSGDPGDRGLFEQFF
TRBV29-1	16	TRBJ2-6	TRBD1	.	TGCAGCGCCGAGGGGACAGGGTCGGCGGGGGCCAACGTCCTGACTTTC	CSAEGTGSAGANVLTF
TRBV29-1	14	TRBJ1-2	.	.	TGCAGCGTTGCCGACCCATTCCGGAGCTATGGCTACACCTTC	CSVADPFRSYGYTF
TRBV7-6	17	TRBJ2-3	.	.	TGTGCCAGCAGCTTAGATGGATATGTACAACCCACAGATACGCAGTATTTT	CASSLDGYVQPTDTQYF
TRBV5-1	16	TRBJ2-7	.	.	TGCGCCAGCAGCGAGAATCTGGGTTCGGGCTCCTACGAGCAGTACTTC	CASSENLGSGSYEQYF
TRBV7-2	16	TRBJ1-5	.	.	TGTGCCAGCAGCTTAGCGGGAGGGTCGAGCAATCAGCCCCAGCATTTT	CASSLAGGSSNQPQHF
TRBV2	13	TRBJ1-6	TRBD1	.	TGTGCCAGTTGGACAGGGAGGAATTCACCCCTCCACTTT	CASWTGRNSPLHF
TRBV5-1	14	TRBJ1-4	TRBD1	.	TGCGCCAGCAGCCAGGGACAGCCGCGGGAAAAACTGTTTTTT	CASSQGQPREKLFF
TRBV6-5	12	TRBJ1-2	.	.	TGTGCCAGCAGTCCAGCGACATATGGCTACACCTTC	CASSPATYGYTF
TRBV30	14	TRBJ2-2	.	.	TGTGCCTGGGGGCGACCCCCAAACACCGGGGAGCTGTTTTTT	CAWGRPPNTGELFF
TRBV5-1	18	TRBJ2-3	TRBD2	.	TGCGCCAGCAGCCTGGGTGGGACTACCATCTGGAGCACAGATACGCAGTATTTT	CASSLGGTTIWSTDTQYF
TRBV7-8	13	TRBJ2-2	.	.	TGTGCCAGCAGCCCACAGGTTACCGGGGAGCTGTTTTTT	CASSPQVTGELFF
TRBV9	16	TRBJ2-1	.	.	TGTGCCAGCAGCCCCCCCACCGGTTTCTCCTACAATGAGCAGTTCTTC	CASSPPTGFSYNEQFF
TRBV2	15	TRBJ1-2	TRBD1	.	TGTGCCAGCAGTGAATCCGGGACAGGATATTATGGCTACACCTTC	CASSESGTGYYGYTF
TRBV6-1	13	TRBJ2-2	.	.	TGTGCCAGCAGTTGGGGTTCTAGCGGGGAGCTGTTTTTT	CASSWGSSGELFF
TRBV5-4	14	TRBJ2-1	TRBD2	.	TGTGCCAGCAGCTTGGGGCTAGCGGTCGATGAGCAGTTCTTC	CASSLGLAVDEQFF
TRBV2	11	TRBJ1-2	.	.	TGTGCCAGCAGTGGTCAGGATGGCTACACCTTC	CASSGQDGYTF
TRBV19	15	TRBJ1-1	TRBD1	.	TGTGCCAGTAGCTTGACCGGGACAGGGAACACTGAAGCTTTCTTT	CASSLTGTGNTEAFF
TRBV28	18	TRBJ1-5	TRBD1	.	TGTGCCAGCAGTTTAGGCTTGGACAGGGGAATAGGGAATCAGCCCCAGCATTTT	CASSLGLDRGIGNQPQHF
TRBV6-5	15	TRBJ1-1	TRBD1	.	TGTGCCAGCAGTTTCCACGGGACAGGGGGCCGCGGGGCTTTCTTT	CASSFHGTGGRGAFF
TRBV19	14	TRBJ1-6	.	once	TGTGCCAGTAGTAAATCGGGGCTTTCATCACCCCTCCACTTT	CASSKSGLSSPLHF
TRBV10-3	11	TRBJ1-4	.	.	TGTGCCATCAAAGGGGACGAAAAACTGTTTTTT	CAIKGDEKLFF
TRBV19	14	TRBJ2-1	TRBD1	.	TGTGCCAGTAGTACGCTCTTTGGACAGGATGAGCAGTTCTTC	CASSTLFGQDEQFF
TRBV2	16	TRBJ1-4	.	.	TGTGCCAGCAGTGAAGCTTGGGACGGAAGTGGGAAAAAACTGTTTTTT	CASSEAWDGSGKKLFF
TRBV19	13	TRBJ1-2	.	few	TGTGCCAGTAGTATAGCAGTCGACTATGGCTACACCTTC	CASSIAVDYGYTF
TRBV5-5	17	TRBJ2-3	.	.	TGTGCCAGCAGCTCCGCTCCAGGGACCCCGAGCACAGATACGCAGTATTTT	CASSSAPGTPSTDTQYF
TRBV2	16	TRBJ1-2	.	.	TGTGCCAGCAGTAAAAGGGGCCAGGCCGGGGACTATGGCTACACCTTC	CASSKRGQAGDYGYTF
TRBV9	14	TRBJ2-2	.	.	TGTGCCAGCAGCGGCCGCAGGGAACCCGGGGAGCTGTTTTTT	CASSGRREPGELFF
TRBV11-2	16	TRBJ2-2	.	.	TGTGCCAGCAGCGTGAAATACGGCCAGCCCCTGGGGGAGCTGTTTTTT	CASSVKYGQPLGELFF
TRBV11-2	16	TRBJ2-3	TRBD1	.	TGTGCCAGCAGCTCAGGACAGGTTCCCAACACAGATACGCAGTATTTT	CASSSGQVPNTDTQYF
TRBV30	13	TRBJ1-2	.	.	TGTGCCTCCACCCCCCAGGGGATATGGGGCTACACCTTC	CASTPQGIWGYTF
TRBV5-4	14	TRBJ1-2	.	.	TGTGCCAGCAGCCCTCCCGGAGCTAACTATGGCTACACCTTC	CASSPPGANYGYTF
TRBV7-9	15	TRBJ1-2	.	.	TGTGCCAGCAGCTTAGAAGGGGGGAGAACCTATGGCTACACCTTC	CASSLEGGRTYGYTF
TRBV2	14	TRBJ1-4	TRBD1	once	TGTGCCAGCAGTAGACAGGGATCTGAAGAAAAACTGTTTTTT	CASSRQGSEEKLFF
TRBV7-6	12	TRBJ2-5	.	.	TGTGCCAGCAGCTTATGGGACTCGGTTCAGTACTTC	CASSLWDSVQYF
TRBV7-8	15	TRBJ1-3	TRBD1	.	TGTGCCAGCAGCTCGAGACAGGGGTCTGGAAACACCATATATTTT	CASSSRQGSGNTIYF
TRBV19	14	TRBJ1-2	.	.	TGTGCCAGTAGTATACCACAGGGATCCTATGGCTACACCTTC	CASSIPQGSYGYTF
TRBV5-5	15	TRBJ1-5	TRBD1	.	TGTGCCAGCAGCATCGGACAGGCTAGCAATCAGCCCCAGCATTTT	CASSIGQASNQPQHF
TRBV7-2	13	TRBJ2-2	.	.	TGTGCCAGCAGCTTTCGGTGGACCGGGGAGCTGTTTTTT	CASSFRWTGELFF
TRBV4-2	14	TRBJ1-2	.	.	TGTGCCAGCAGCCAAGATCTGGGACTCTATGGCTACACCTTC	CASSQDLGLYGYTF
TRBV20-1	11	TRBJ2-5	.	once	TGCAGTGCTATAGACAAAGAGACCCAGTACTTC	CSAIDKETQYF
TRBV14	17	TRBJ1-3	TRBD1	.	TGTGCCAGCAGCGGGCGAGAGGGGGCGATTTCTGGAAACACCATATATTTT	CASSGREGAISGNTIYF
TRBV11-2	15	TRBJ2-5	.	.	TGTGCCAGCAGCTCGACGCGACTTTTGCAAGAGACCCAGTACTTC	CASSSTRLLQETQYF
TRBV29-1	17	TRBJ2-3	TRBD1	.	TGCAGCGTCCATTCGGGGACAGGGTCTTTAAGCACAGATACGCAGTATTTT	CSVHSGTGSLSTDTQYF
TRBV30	12	TRBJ1-4	.	.	TGTGCCTGGAGAAGAGGGGAAGAAAAACTGTTTTTT	CAWRRGEEKLFF
TRBV10-3	16	TRBJ2-7	TRBD2	.	TGTGCCATCAGTGGGAAGACTAGCGGGGGACTCTACGAGCAGTACTTC	CAISGKTSGGLYEQYF
TRBV7-9	15	TRBJ2-2	TRBD2	.	TGCGCCAGCACCCTAGCGGGGTCCCATGCCGGGGAGCTGTTTTTT	CASTLAGSHAGELFF
TRBV5-6	17	TRBJ2-1	.	.	TGTGCCAGCATCCCGTGGGGCGAAAGCAGCTCCTACAATGAGCAGTTCTTC	CASIPWGESSSYNEQFF
TRBV2	18	TRBJ2-3	TRBD2	.	TGTGCCAGCAGTGAATGGGCAGCGGGGGGCCTGAGCACAGATACGCAGTATTTT	CASSEWAAGGLSTDTQYF
TRBV30	15	TRBJ1-2	TRBD1	.	TGTGCCTGGAGTGAAGCCGAACAGGGGGCGGGTGGCTACACCTTC	CAWSEAEQGAGGYTF